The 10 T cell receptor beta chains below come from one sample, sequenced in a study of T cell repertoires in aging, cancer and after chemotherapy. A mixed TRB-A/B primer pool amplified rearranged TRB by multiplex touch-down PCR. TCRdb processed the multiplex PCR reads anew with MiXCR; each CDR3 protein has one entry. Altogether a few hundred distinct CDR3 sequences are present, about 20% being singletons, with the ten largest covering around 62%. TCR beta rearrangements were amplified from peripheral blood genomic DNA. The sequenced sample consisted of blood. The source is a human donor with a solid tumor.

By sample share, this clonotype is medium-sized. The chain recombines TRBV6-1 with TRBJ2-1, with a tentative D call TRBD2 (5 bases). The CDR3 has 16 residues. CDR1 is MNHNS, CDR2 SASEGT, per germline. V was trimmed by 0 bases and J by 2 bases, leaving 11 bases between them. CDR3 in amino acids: CASSEAPSYPYNEQFF. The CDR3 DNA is TGTGCCAGCAGTGAAGCTCCTAGCTATCCCTACAATGAGCAGTTCTTC.

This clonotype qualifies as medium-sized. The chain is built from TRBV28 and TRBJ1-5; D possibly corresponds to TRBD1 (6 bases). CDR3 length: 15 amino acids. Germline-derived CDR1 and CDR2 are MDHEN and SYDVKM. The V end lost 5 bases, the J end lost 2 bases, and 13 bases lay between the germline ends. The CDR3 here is CASSVQGGGNQPQHF. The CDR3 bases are TGTGCCAGCAGTGTACAGGGCGGAGGCAATCAGCCCCAGCATTTT.

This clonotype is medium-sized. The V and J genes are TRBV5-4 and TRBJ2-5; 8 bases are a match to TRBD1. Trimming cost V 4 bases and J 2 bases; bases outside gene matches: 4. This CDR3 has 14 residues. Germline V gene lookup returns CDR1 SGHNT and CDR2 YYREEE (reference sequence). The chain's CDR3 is CASSPGQVQETQYF. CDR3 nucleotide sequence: TGTGCCAGCAGCCCGGGACAGGTACAAGAGACCCAGTACTTC.

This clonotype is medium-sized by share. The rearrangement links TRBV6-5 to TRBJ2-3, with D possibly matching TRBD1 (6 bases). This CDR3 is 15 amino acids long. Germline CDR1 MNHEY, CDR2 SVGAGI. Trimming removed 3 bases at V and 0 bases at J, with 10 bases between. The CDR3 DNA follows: TGTGCCAGCAGTTATGGGGGCTCTAGCACAGATACGCAGTATTTT. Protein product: CASSYGGSSTDTQYF.

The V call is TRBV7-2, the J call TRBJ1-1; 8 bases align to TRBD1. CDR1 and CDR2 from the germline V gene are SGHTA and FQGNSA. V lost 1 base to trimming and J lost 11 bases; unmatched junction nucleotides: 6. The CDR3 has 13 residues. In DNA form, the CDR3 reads TGTGCCAGCAGCTTAGACAGGGGGAGATCGGCTTTCTTT. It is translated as CASSLDRGRSAFF.

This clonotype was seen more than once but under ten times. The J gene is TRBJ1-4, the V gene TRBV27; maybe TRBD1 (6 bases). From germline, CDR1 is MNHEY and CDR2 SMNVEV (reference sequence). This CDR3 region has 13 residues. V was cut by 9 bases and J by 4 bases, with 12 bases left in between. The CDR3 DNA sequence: TGTGCCAGTGCGGACAGAATTAATGAAAAACTGTTTTTT. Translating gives CASADRINEKLFF.

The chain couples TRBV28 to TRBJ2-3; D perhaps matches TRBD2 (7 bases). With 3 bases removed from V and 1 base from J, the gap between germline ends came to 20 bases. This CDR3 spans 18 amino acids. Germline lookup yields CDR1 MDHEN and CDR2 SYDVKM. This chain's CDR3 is CASSFQGIRDYGTDTQYF. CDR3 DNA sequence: TGTGCCAGCAGTTTTCAGGGGATCCGGGACTACGGCACAGATACGCAGTATTTT.

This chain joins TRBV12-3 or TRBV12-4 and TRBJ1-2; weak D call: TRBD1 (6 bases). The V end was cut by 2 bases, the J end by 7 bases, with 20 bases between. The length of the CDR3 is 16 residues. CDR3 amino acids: CASSLNEGQRKLGYTF. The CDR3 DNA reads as TGTGCCAGCAGTTTAAACGAAGGACAGCGTAAACTTGGCTACACCTTC.

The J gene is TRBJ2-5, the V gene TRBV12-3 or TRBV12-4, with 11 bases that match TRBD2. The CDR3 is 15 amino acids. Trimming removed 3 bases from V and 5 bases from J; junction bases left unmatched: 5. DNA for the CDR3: TGTGCCAGCAGTTTTGGCCTAGCGGGAGGCGAGACCCAGTACTTC. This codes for CASSFGLAGGETQYF.

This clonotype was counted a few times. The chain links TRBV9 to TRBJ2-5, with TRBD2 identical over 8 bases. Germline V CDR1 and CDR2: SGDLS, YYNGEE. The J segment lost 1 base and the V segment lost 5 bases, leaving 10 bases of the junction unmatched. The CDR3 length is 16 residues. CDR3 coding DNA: TGTGCCAGCAGTTATTCTAGCGGGCGGGGCCAAGAGACCCAGTACTTC. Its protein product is CASSYSSGRGQETQYF.